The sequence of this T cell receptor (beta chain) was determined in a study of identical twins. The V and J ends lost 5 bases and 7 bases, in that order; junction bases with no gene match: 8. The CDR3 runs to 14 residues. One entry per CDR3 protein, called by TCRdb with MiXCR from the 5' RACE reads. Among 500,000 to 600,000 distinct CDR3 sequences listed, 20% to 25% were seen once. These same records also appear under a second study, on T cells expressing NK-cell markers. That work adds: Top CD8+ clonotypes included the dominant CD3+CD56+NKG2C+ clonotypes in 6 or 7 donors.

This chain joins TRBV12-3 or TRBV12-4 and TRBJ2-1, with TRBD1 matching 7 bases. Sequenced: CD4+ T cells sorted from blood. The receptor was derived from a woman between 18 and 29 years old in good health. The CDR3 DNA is TGTGCCAGCAGTCGACAGGGTAGGTGGAATGAGCAGTTCTTC. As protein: CASSRQGRWNEQFF.